Listed here are 24 T cell receptor beta chains from one sample, sequenced in a study of tumor-infiltrating lymphocytes in primary liver carcinoma. Germline DNA was also extracted, and blood RNA derived from unsorted whole blood. cDNA specific to TCR beta was made from about 550 ng of total RNA, with a constant-region primer employed for priming. What produced the TCR beta libraries was three nested multiplex PCR rounds using slightly modified ARM-PCR. TRBV1-TRBV30 forward and Cbeta reverse primers drove the first two roughly 11-cycle rounds. Via MiXCR, TCRdb re-called the multiplex PCR reads, giving one row per CDR3 protein. This repertoire shows fewer than 400,000 distinct CDR3 sequences, roughly 60% found once; its top ten account for about 17%. Sequencing used peripheral blood. These receptors all come from a woman in her thirties with primary liver carcinoma and hepatitis B virus infection.

This chain links TRBV4-1 with TRBJ1-5, with D perhaps TRBD1 or TRBD2 (5 bases each). The end of the DNA is better explained by TRBJ2-3, so the J call may be wrong. Germline V gene data show CDR1 as MGHRA and CDR2 as YSYEKL. CDR3 length: 17 residues. Here the CDR3 DNA reads TGCGCCAGCAGCCAAGTCATCCCGGGACCTACGCACCAGCCCCAGTATTTT. Protein sequence: CASSQVIPGPTHQPQYF.

A word on this clonotype: A read error may account for a junction end that differs from germline. The chain is built from TRBV5-6 and TRBJ2-7; TRBD1 matches at 9 bases. CDR1 is SGHDT, CDR2 YYEEEE, per germline. CDR3 size: 15 residues. As DNA, the CDR3 is TGTGCCAACAGCTTGCCCGGGACAGGGTCCGGCGAGCAGTACTTC. Protein sequence: CANSLPGTGSGEQYF.

The sample holds a few counts of this clonotype. V and J are TRBV11-2 and TRBJ2-5; no clear D gene. The CDR3 consists of 13 residues. Trimming cost V 2 bases and J 7 bases, with 11 bases left between them. Per germline, CDR1 SGHAT and CDR2 FQNNGV. CDR3 nucleotides: TGTGCCAGCAGCTTACGGTATGGACCGACCCAGTACTTC. Protein sequence: CASSLRYGPTQYF.

As for this clonotype: One junction end does not reproduce the germline sequence, and a read error may be involved. This chain joins TRBV11-2 and TRBJ2-1, with a tentative D call TRBD1 (5 bases). CDR3 length equals 14 residues. From germline, CDR1 is SGHAT and CDR2 FQNNGV. The CDR3 reads CASGFPGAGDEQLF. In DNA, the CDR3 is TGTGCCAGCGGCTTCCCTGGGGCCGGCGATGAGCAGCTCTTC.

As regards this clonotype: Mismatch with germline at one junction end may stem from a read error. V is TRBV5-5 and J is TRBJ2-3; no firm D call. CDR3 length: 13 amino acids. Looked up from germline, CDR1 is SGHKS and CDR2 is YYEKEE (reference sequence). The CDR3 loop is CACSSGYTDTQYF. The CDR3 DNA sequence: TGTGCCTGCAGCTCGGGCTACACAGATACGCAGTATTTT.

This clonotype was counted between two and nine times. This sequence joins TRBV28 and TRBJ2-4; a possible D gene is TRBD2 (6 bases). Germline V gene lookup returns CDR1 MDHEN and CDR2 SYDVKM. The CDR3 has 14 residues. Deletions cut 8 bases from V and 0 bases from J, with 11 bases between. The DNA for the CDR3 is TGTGCCAGCTTAGCGGACCTAGCCAAAAACATTCAGTACTTC. It specifies CASLADLAKNIQYF.

Worth noting for this clonotype: The missing conserved phenylalanine or tryptophan at the end of this CDR3 makes a read error likely. The chain joins TRBV4-2 to TRBJ2-1; no reliable D call. The V end was cut by 2 bases, the J end by 0 bases, with 14 bases between. There are 17 residues in the CDR3. CDR1 and CDR2 (germline): LGHNA, YNFKEQ. The CDR3 sequence: CASSQSSGPSSYNEQFL. CDR3 nucleotides: TGTGCCAGCAGCCAATCTTCCGGACCCAGCTCCTACAATGAGCAGTTCCTC.

This clonotype was counted many times. The V call is TRBV6-6, the J call TRBJ1-4, with 9 bases that match TRBD1. There are 15 residues in the CDR3. The junction had 9 bases not matched to a gene; V was cut back by 5 bases and J by 8 bases. CDR1 and CDR2 from the germline V gene are MNHNY and SVGAGI (reference sequence). CDR3 DNA: TGTGCCAGCAGTGGGGACAGGGCTCTTGTCGAAAAACTGTTTTTT. This sequence encodes CASSGDRALVEKLFF.

Of note for this clonotype: This may arise from a read error, as a much more abundant clone is one base away. The chain links TRBV6-2 or TRBV6-3 to TRBJ2-1; D is possibly TRBD1 (6 bases). Germline V lookup: CDR1 MNHEY, CDR2 SVGEGT. V lost 10 bases, J lost 8 bases, and 15 bases lay in between. This CDR3 spans 12 amino acids. CDR3 bases: TGTGCCAACAGACAGGAGGTTGATGAGCAGTTCTTC. This encodes CANRQEVDEQFF.

On this clonotype: Just one base apart from a much larger clone, this may be a read error. J is TRBJ2-1 and V is TRBV7-9; 7 nucleotides match TRBD2. Germline CDR1 and CDR2: SEHNR and FQNEAQ (reference sequence). Germline trimming cut 6 bases from V and 5 bases from J; bases unmatched to any gene: 13. There are 16 residues in the CDR3. The CDR3 reads CASRTGGRGHNNEQFF. The CDR3 region has the DNA TGTGCCAGCAGGACCGGGGGGAGAGGGCATAACAATGAGCAGTTCTTC.

CDR3 sequence (DNA): TGTGCCAGCGGCCGGGACAGCCTCCTCAATCAGCCCCAGCATTTT. This translates into CASGRDSLLNQPQHF. V usage is TRBV6-2 or TRBV6-3 and J usage is TRBJ1-5; TRBD1 aligns across 7 bases. The germline gives CDR1 MNHEY, CDR2 SVGEGT. The trim removed 8 bases at V and 3 bases at J, leaving 10 bases unmatched. The CDR3 runs 15 residues.

Of note for this clonotype: A much larger clone differs by one base, so this may be a read error. This chain uses TRBV6-5 with TRBJ2-4, with TRBD2 identical over 7 bases. Germline loops: CDR1 MNHEY, CDR2 SVGAGI. This CDR3 comprises 13 residues. V lost 8 bases to trimming and J lost 3 bases; unmatched junction nucleotides: 4. As DNA, the CDR3 is TGTGCCAGCGGTAGGACTAGCAAAAACATTCAGTACTTC. Encoded protein: CASGRTSKNIQYF.

Turning to this clonotype: This clone may be a read error of a much larger clone one base away. The missing conserved phenylalanine or tryptophan at the end of this CDR3 makes a read error likely. The genes are TRBV6-5 and TRBJ1-5, with 9 bases lining up with TRBD1. After removal of 5 bases from V and 4 bases from J, the junction contained 9 bases not matched to a gene. Per the germline V gene, CDR1 is MNHEY and CDR2 is SVGAGI. This CDR3 contains 16 residues. The CDR3 reads CASSHRDGQGNQPQHL. The CDR3, as DNA: TGTGCCAGCAGTCACAGAGATGGACAGGGGAATCAGCCCCAGCATCTT.

The chain has TRBV6-1 and TRBJ2-2; the match to TRBD2 covers 14 bases. The trim removed 8 bases at V and 5 bases at J, leaving 4 bases unmatched. Per germline, CDR1 MNHNS and CDR2 SASEGT. The CDR3 spans 15 residues. The CDR3 DNA sequence: TGTGCCAGCCGGGGACTAGCGGGAGATACCGGGGAGCTGTTTTTT. It specifies CASRGLAGDTGELFF.

In regard to this clonotype: The junction and the germline gene differ at one end; a read error may be behind it. The chain recombines TRBV5-5 with TRBJ2-4; D gene uncertain. CDR3 length equals 14 residues. CDR1 and CDR2 from the germline V gene are SGHKS and YYEKEE (reference sequence). The chain's CDR3 is CTSSQVSPQNIQYF. DNA of the CDR3: TGTACCAGCAGCCAAGTATCGCCCCAAAACATTCAGTACTTC.

The chain links TRBV30 to TRBJ2-1, with 9 nucleotides matching TRBD1. Germline CDR1 reads GTSNPN; CDR2 reads SVGIG (reference sequence). There are 16 residues in the CDR3. The V and J ends lost 7 bases and 4 bases, in that order; junction bases with no gene match: 14. The CDR3 bases are TGTGCCTCCCAACCCGGTACCGGGACAGGGTACAATGAGCAGTTCTTC. It codes for CASQPGTGTGYNEQFF.

In its sample, this clonotype was seen many times. The chain employs TRBV6-5 and TRBJ2-2; D not certain. The CDR3 runs 12 residues. Germline V gene lookup returns CDR1 MNHEY and CDR2 SVGAGI. Deletions cut 6 bases from V and 7 bases from J, with 9 bases between. CDR3 in DNA: TGTGCCAGCAGCCGTGGTGGCGGGGAGCTGTTTTTT. As protein: CASSRGGGELFF.

The chain is built from TRBV5-5 and TRBJ2-3; 7 nucleotides match TRBD1. Trimming at V came to 0 bases and at J to 4 bases, leaving 8 bases not matched to a gene. CDR1 and CDR2 from the germline V gene are SGHKS and YYEKEE (reference sequence). The CDR3 sequence is 16 residues long. CDR3 sequence (DNA): TGTGCCAGCAGCTTGGCGGGTAGGGGGCTCCCAGATACGCAGTATTTT. Translating it yields CASSLAGRGLPDTQYF.

This clonotype has only a few counts. The rearrangement joins TRBV5-6 to TRBJ2-1, with D possibly being TRBD1 or TRBD2 (5 bases each). The ends were cut back, 4 bases at V and 15 bases at J, with 14 bases in the middle. The CDR3 covers 11 residues. Germline lookup yields CDR1 SGHDT and CDR2 YYEEEE. DNA of the CDR3: TGTGCCAGCAGCCTGGGGGTTGTTAGGTTCTTC. Its protein is CASSLGVVRFF. The full variable domain, with the rest looked up from reference TRBV5-6 and TRBJ2-1, is DAGVTQSPTHLIKTRGQQVTLRCSPKSGHDTVSWYQQALGQGPQFIFQYYEEEERQRGNFPDRFSGHQFPNYSSELNVNALLLGDSALYLCASSLGVVRFFGPGTRLTVL.

Details on this clonotype: With a much larger clone just one base away, this may be a read error. The rearrangement uses TRBV4-2 and TRBJ2-3; the D is unclear. Deletions cut 0 bases from V and 8 bases from J, with 15 bases between. The CDR3 covers 15 residues. Germline V lookup: CDR1 LGHNA, CDR2 YNFKEQ. The CDR3 loop is CASSQEVVFAVTQYF. The DNA for the CDR3 is TGTGCCAGCAGCCAAGAGGTTGTATTCGCAGTTACGCAGTATTTT.

This clonotype has just one count. A much bigger clone sits one base away, suggesting this may be a read error. J is TRBJ2-4 and V is TRBV29-1; 9 nucleotides agree with TRBD1. The CDR3 sequence is 14 residues long. Germline CDR1 SQVTM, CDR2 ANQGSEA. The chain's CDR3 is CSVTGGLAKNIEYF. The CDR3 DNA reads as TGCAGCGTCACAGGGGGCCTGGCCAAAAACATTGAGTACTTC.

About this clonotype itself: This may arise from a read error, as a much more abundant clone is one base away. The V gene is TRBV4-2, the J gene TRBJ2-7; D possibly corresponds to TRBD1 (6 bases). The CDR3 contains 13 residues. Germline CDR1 LGHNA, CDR2 YNFKEQ. CDR3 DNA: TGTGGCAGCAGCCCCTACACAGGGAACGAGCAGTACTTC. Amino acid sequence: CGSSPYTGNEQYF.

This clonotype was detected ten times or more. This sequence joins TRBV29-1 and TRBJ2-3; 11 bases line up with TRBD1. After removal of 6 bases from V and 6 bases from J, the junction contained 2 bases not matched to a gene. Germline loops: CDR1 SQVTM, CDR2 ANQGSEA. The length of the CDR3 is 12 residues. The CDR3 loop is CSVGTGGDTQYF. In DNA form, the CDR3 reads TGCAGCGTGGGGACAGGGGGGGATACGCAGTATTTT.

This clonotype was seen only a few times. The chain uses TRBV4-2 and TRBJ2-3; perhaps TRBD2 as D (6 bases). V lost 0 bases, J lost 8 bases, and 18 bases lay in between. Per germline, CDR1 LGHNA and CDR2 YNFKEQ. This CDR3 region has 16 residues. Written as DNA, the CDR3 is TGTGCCAGCAGCCAAGAAGCGGCGGGAAGTCGGGGTACGCAGTATTTT. Its translation is CASSQEAAGSRGTQYF.